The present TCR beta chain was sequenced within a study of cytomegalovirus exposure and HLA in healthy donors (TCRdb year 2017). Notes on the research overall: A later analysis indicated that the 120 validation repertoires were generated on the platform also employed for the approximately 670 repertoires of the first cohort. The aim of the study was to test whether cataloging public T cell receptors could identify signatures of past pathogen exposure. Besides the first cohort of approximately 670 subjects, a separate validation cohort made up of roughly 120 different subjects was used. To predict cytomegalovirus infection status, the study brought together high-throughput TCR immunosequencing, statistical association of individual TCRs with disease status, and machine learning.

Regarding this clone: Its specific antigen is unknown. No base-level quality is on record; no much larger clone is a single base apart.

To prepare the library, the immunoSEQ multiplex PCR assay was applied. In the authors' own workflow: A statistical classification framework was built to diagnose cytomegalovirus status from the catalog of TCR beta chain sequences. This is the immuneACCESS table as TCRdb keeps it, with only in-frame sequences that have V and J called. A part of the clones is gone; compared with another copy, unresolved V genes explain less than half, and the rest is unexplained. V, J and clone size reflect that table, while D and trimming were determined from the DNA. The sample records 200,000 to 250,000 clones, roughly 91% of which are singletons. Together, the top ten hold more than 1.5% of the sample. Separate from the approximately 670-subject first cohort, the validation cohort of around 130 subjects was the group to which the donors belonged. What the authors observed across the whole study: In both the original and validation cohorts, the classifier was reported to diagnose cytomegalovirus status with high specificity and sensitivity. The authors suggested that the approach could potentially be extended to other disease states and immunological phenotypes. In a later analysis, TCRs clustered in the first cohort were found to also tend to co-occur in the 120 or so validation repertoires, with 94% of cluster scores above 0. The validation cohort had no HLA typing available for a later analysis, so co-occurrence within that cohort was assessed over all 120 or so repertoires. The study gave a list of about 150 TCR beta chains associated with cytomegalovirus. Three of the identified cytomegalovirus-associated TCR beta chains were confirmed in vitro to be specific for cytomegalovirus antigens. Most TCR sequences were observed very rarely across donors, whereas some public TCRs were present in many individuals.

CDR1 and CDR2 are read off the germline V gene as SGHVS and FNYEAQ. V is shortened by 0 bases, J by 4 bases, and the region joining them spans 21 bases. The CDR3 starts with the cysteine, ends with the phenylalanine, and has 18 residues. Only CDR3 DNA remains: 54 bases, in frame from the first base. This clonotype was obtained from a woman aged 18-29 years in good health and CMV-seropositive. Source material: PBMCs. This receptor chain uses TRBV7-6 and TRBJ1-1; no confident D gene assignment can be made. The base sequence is TGTGCCAGCAGCTTAGCTCGACCGAGGCGGGGAGGGAGCACTGAAGCTTTCTTT. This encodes CASSLARPRRGGSTEAFF. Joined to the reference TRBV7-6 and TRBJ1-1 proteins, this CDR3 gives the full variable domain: GAGVSQSPRYKVTKRGQDVALRCDPISGHVSLYWYRQALGQGPEFLTYFNYEAQQDKSGLPNDRFSAERPEGSISTLTIQRTEQRDSAMYRCASSLARPRRGGSTEAFFGQGTRLTVV.